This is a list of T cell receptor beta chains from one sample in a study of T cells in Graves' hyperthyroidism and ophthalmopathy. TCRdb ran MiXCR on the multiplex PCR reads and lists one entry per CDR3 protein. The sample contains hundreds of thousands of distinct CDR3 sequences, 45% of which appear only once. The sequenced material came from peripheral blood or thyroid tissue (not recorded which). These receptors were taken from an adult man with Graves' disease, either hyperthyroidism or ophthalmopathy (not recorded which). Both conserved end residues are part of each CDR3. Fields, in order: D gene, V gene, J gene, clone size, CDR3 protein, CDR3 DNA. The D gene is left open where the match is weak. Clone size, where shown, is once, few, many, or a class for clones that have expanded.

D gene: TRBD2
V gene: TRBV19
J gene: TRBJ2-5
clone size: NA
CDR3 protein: CASSIGSGSRETQYF
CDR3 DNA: TGTGCCAGTAGTATAGGAAGCGGGAGTAGGGAGACCCAGTACTTC

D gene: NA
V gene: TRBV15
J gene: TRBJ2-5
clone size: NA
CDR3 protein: CATSRGSNQETQYF
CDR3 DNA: TGTGCCACCAGCAGAGGCTCAAACCAAGAGACCCAGTACTTC

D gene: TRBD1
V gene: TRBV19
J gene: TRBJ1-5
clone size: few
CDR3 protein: CASSIWQGARKGNQPQHF
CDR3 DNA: TGTGCCAGTAGTATATGGCAGGGGGCGCGTAAAGGCAATCAGCCCCAGCATTTT

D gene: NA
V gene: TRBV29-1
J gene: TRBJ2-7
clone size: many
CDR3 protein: CSVVSEVAYEQYF
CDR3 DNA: TGCAGCGTTGTATCAGAAGTTGCTTACGAGCAGTACTTC

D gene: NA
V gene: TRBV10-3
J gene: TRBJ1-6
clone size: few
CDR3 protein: CAISEFTSNFYNSPLHF
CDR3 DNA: TGTGCCATCAGTGAGTTCACGTCGAATTTCTATAATTCACCCCTCCACTTT

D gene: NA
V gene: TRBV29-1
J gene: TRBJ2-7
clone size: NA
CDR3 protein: CSVSLGLGEQYF
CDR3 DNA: TGCAGCGTCAGTCTGGGCTTGGGGGAGCAGTACTTC

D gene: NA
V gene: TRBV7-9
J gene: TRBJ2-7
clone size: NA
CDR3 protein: CASSLASGMSSYEQYF
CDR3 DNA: TGTGCCAGCAGCTTAGCGTCCGGGATGAGCTCCTACGAGCAGTACTTC

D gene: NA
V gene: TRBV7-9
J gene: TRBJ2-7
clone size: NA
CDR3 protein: CASSTEARGYGYEQYF
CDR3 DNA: TGTGCCAGCAGCACAGAGGCCAGAGGGTATGGCTACGAGCAGTACTTC

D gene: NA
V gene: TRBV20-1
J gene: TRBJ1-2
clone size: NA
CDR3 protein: CSARAVEGTNYGYTF
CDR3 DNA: TGCAGTGCTAGAGCCGTTGAGGGGACTAACTATGGCTACACCTTC

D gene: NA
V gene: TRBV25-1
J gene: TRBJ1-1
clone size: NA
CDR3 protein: CASTFGEAFF
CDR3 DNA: TGTGCCAGCACCTTTGGTGAAGCTTTCTTT

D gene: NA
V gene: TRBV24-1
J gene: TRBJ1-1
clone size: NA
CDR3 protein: CATSTNTEAFF
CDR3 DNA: TGTGCCACCAGTACTAACACTGAAGCTTTCTTT

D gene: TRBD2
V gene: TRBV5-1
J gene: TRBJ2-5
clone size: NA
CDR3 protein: CASSSAGGPETQYF
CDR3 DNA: TGCGCCAGCAGCTCAGCGGGAGGGCCGGAGACCCAGTACTTC

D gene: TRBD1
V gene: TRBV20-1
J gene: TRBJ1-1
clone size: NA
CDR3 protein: CSARASQGARTEAFF
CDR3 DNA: TGCAGTGCTAGAGCCTCGCAGGGGGCGCGCACTGAAGCTTTCTTT

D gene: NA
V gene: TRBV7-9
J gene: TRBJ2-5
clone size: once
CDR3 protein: CASSLTRDQPQYF
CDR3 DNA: TGTGCCAGCAGCTTGACCCGGGATCAGCCCCAGTACTTC

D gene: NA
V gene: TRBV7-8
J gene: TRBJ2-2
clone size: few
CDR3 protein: CASSLARGAVTNTGELFF
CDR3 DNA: TGTGCCAGCAGCTTAGCCAGGGGCGCTGTTACGAACACCGGGGAGCTGTTTTTT

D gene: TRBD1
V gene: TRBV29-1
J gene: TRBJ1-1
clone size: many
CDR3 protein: CSVVRTGQANTEAFF
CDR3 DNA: TGCAGCGTTGTAAGAACAGGACAGGCGAACACTGAAGCTTTCTTT

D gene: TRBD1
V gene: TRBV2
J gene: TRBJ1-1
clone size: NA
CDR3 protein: CASRERTGGNTEAFF
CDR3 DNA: TGTGCCAGCAGGGAAAGAACAGGGGGGAACACTGAAGCTTTCTTT